A single sample is the source of the 12 T cell receptor beta chains below, sequenced in a study of cytomegalovirus exposure and HLA in healthy donors. Primers included in the PCR were 60 Vbeta and 13 Jbeta primers. Using immunoSEQ multiplex PCR, the repertoire was profiled, and TCRdb retains in-frame clones only, with some absent. The sample includes 95,000 to 100,000 clones, roughly 70% seen only once; the top ten take over 9.5%. Sequencing was performed on PBMCs. These TCRs come from a man aged 45-65 years in good health and CMV-seronegative.

The CDR3 sequence is CASSQDRGLSYEQYF. DNA for the CDR3: TGTGCCAGTAGTCAGGACAGGGGGCTCTCCTACGAGCAGTACTTC. This rearrangement joins TRBV19 to TRBJ2-7; 11 bases map to TRBD1. Losses at the gene ends were 5 bases for V and 0 bases for J; bases not matched to a gene: 3. The germline CDR1 and CDR2 sequences are LNHDA and SQIVND (reference sequence). This CDR3 contains 15 residues.

The chain carries TRBV7-2 and TRBJ2-7; 10 bases agree with TRBD1. The CDR3 length is 15 residues. Germline V CDR1 and CDR2: SGHTA, FQGNSA. V lost 5 bases to trimming and J lost 4 bases; unmatched junction nucleotides: 8. The CDR3 is CASSRRTGGEYEQYF. The CDR3 DNA is TGTGCCAGCAGCCGAAGGACAGGGGGAGAGTACGAGCAGTACTTC. The full variable domain, with the rest looked up from reference TRBV7-2 and TRBJ2-7, is GAGVSQSPSNKVTEKGKDVELRCDPISGHTALYWYRQSLGQGLEFLIYFQGNSAPDKSGLPSDRFSAERTGGSVSTLTIQRTQQEDSAVYLCASSRRTGGEYEQYFGPGTRLTVT.

The rearrangement uses TRBV6-5 and TRBJ1-3, with a weak D call TRBD1 (5 bases). The CDR3 has 16 amino acids. The V gene lost 0 bases and the J gene lost 2 bases, with 11 bases spanning the gap. In germline, CDR1 is MNHEY, CDR2 SVGAGI. The CDR3 spells CASSYSRGSPGNTIYF. Here the CDR3 DNA reads TGTGCCAGCAGTTACTCGCGGGGGTCCCCTGGAAACACCATATATTTT.

The chain combines TRBV5-1 with TRBJ1-4; a weak D match, TRBD1 (5 bases). This CDR3 contains 16 residues. From germline, CDR1 is SGHRS and CDR2 YFSETQ. V dropped 4 bases and J dropped 7 bases, with 20 bases sitting between them. The CDR3 protein is CASSPRGSGGSEKLFF. CDR3 nucleotide sequence: TGCGCCAGCAGCCCCCGGGGGTCCGGTGGATCTGAAAAACTGTTTTTT.

Regarding this clone: Sequence at one end of the junction differs from germline and may be a read error. The gene calls are TRBV2 and TRBJ1-1; TRBD1 is a possible D gene (6 bases). The CDR3 runs 14 residues. CDR1 is SNHLY, CDR2 FYNNEI, per germline. The CDR3 nucleotides are TGTGCCAGCAAACAACCGGGACAAACACTGAAGCTTGGCTTT. Its translation: CASKQPGQTLKLGF.

The sample holds a few counts of this clone. The rearrangement uses TRBV7-8 and TRBJ1-1; D is uncertain. This CDR3 spans 12 amino acids. Germline lookup yields CDR1 SGHVS and CDR2 FQNEAQ. The ends were cut back, 3 bases at V and 6 bases at J, with 8 bases in the middle. Written as DNA, the CDR3 is TGTGCCAGCAGCTTCCCTTGGCCTGAAGCTTTCTTT. This sequence encodes CASSFPWPEAFF.

The genes are TRBV5-1 and TRBJ1-4; D may be TRBD1 (5 bases). V lost 5 bases to trimming and J lost 3 bases, with 14 bases between them. The CDR3 sequence is 15 residues long. CDR1 is SGHRS, CDR2 YFSETQ, per germline. DNA of the CDR3: TGCGCCAGCAGAAAAACAGGCGCCTCTAATGAAAAACTGTTTTTT. Translating gives CASRKTGASNEKLFF.

This clone was observed a handful of times. The J gene is TRBJ2-7, the V gene TRBV6-1; 8 bases match TRBD2. Trimming took 3 bases from V and 1 from J; bases not matched to a gene: 8. Germline V gives CDR1 MNHNS, CDR2 SASEGT. This CDR3 contains 16 residues. The CDR3 DNA follows: TGTGCCAGCAGTGAGTCTCCTAGCGGGCTTTCCTACGAGCAGTACTTC. Protein product: CASSESPSGLSYEQYF.

A single count supports this clone. The chain uses TRBV10-1 and TRBJ2-1; 8 nucleotides agree with TRBD2. Germline CDR1 and CDR2: WNHNN and SYGVQD (reference sequence). The V and J ends lost 4 bases and 5 bases, in that order; junction bases with no gene match: 10. The CDR3 consists of 16 residues. CDR3 in amino acids: CASSAPGGRYNNEQFF. In nucleotides, the CDR3 is TGCGCCAGCAGTGCGCCGGGAGGGAGGTACAACAATGAGCAGTTCTTC.

The chain employs TRBV7-9 and TRBJ1-6; possible D gene TRBD1, 6 bases. V lost 4 bases and J lost 7, with 14 bases in between. The germline gives CDR1 SEHNR, CDR2 FQNEAQ (reference sequence). The CDR3 extends over 15 amino acids. CDR3 nucleotides: TGTGCCAGCAGCTCAAGGGGGTTAACCAATTCACCCCTCCACTTT. Translation: CASSSRGLTNSPLHF.

The rearrangement joins TRBV7-9 to TRBJ1-3; D possibly corresponds to TRBD1 (6 bases). The CDR3 contains 11 residues. The germline CDR1 and CDR2 sequences are SEHNR and FQNEAQ (reference sequence). V was shortened by 2 bases and J by 10 bases, with 6 bases between the two germline ends. The CDR3 region is CASSLQGTIYF. The CDR3 DNA reads TGTGCCAGCAGCTTACAGGGGACCATATATTTT. Based on the CDR3 plus reference TRBV7-9 and TRBJ1-3, the full variable domain is DTGVSQNPRHKITKRGQNVTFRCDPISEHNRLYWYRQTLGQGPEFLTYFQNEAQLEKSRLLSDRFSAERPKGSFSTLEIQRTEQGDSAMYLCASSLQGTIYFGEGSWLTVV.

The chain links TRBV14 to TRBJ1-1, with 9 bases that match TRBD1. The V and J ends lost 5 bases and 5 bases, in that order; junction bases with no gene match: 6. This CDR3 contains 14 residues. CDR1 is SGHDN, CDR2 FVKESK, per germline. The CDR3 bases are TGTGCCAGCAGCTGGACAGGGGATGTGACTGAAGCTTTCTTT. Amino acids: CASSWTGDVTEAFF.